These 27 T cell receptor beta chains came from one sample sequenced in a study of T cell changes during pregnancy in multiple sclerosis (dated by TCRdb to about 2019). The library was built by means of the immunoSEQ multiplex PCR assay. TCRdb holds this immuneACCESS table with in-frame rearrangements only. Some clones are missing; in checked studies, unresolved V genes explain under half, and the rest has no known cause. This sample holds 40,000 or so clones; about 92% were observed only once. Of the sample, 10% to 15% falls within the top ten clones. Sequencing was performed on CD8+ T cells from peripheral blood mononuclear cells, taken in the first trimester of pregnancy. All receptors come from a female donor with multiple sclerosis, enrolled in a pregnancy study.

This chain joins TRBV27 and TRBJ1-6, with TRBD1 matching 7 bases. The CDR3 totals 17 residues. V lost 3 bases and J lost 8; bases outside the gene matches: 13. Germline V gene data show CDR1 as MNHEY and CDR2 as SMNVEV (reference sequence). The CDR3 is CASSLYPPEGADSPLHF. The DNA of the CDR3 is TGTGCCAGCAGTTTGTACCCCCCGGAGGGGGCTGATTCACCCCTCCACTTT.

The chain uses TRBV4-1 and TRBJ1-2, with D uncertain. The CDR3 extends over 13 amino acids. V was pared by 2 bases and J by 6 bases, with 10 bases between. Germline CDR1 and CDR2: MGHRA and YSYEKL. Here the CDR3 DNA reads TGCGCCAGCAGCCAATCCGGGGTGGATGGCTACACCTTC. It is translated as CASSQSGVDGYTF.

The sample holds one count of this clone. The chain couples TRBV11-2 to TRBJ2-7; D is perhaps TRBD1 (5 bases). The CDR3 is 15 residues long. V was shortened by 5 bases and J by 3 bases, with 17 bases between the two germline ends. Germline-derived CDR1 and CDR2 are SGHAT and FQNNGV. The CDR3 DNA reads as TGTGCCAGCAGCGCCACAGGTTTCCCCATCTACGAGCAGTACTTC. This sequence encodes CASSATGFPIYEQYF.

The J gene is TRBJ2-1, the V gene TRBV19; D possibly corresponds to TRBD2 (7 bases). Trimming shortened V by 7 bases and J by 7 bases, and 20 bases separated the two germline ends. This CDR3 region has 15 residues. Germline loops: CDR1 LNHDA, CDR2 SQIVND (reference sequence). The CDR3: CASKYMAGALNEQFF. The CDR3 DNA sequence: TGTGCCAGTAAATATATGGCGGGGGCCCTTAATGAGCAGTTCTTC.

This chain uses TRBV6-5 with TRBJ1-1; TRBD1 matches 9 bases. V was pared by 2 bases and J by 5 bases, with 3 bases of the junction left unmatched. The germline CDR1 and CDR2 sequences are MNHEY and SVGAGI. This CDR3 spans 14 amino acids. The CDR3 DNA sequence: TGTGCCAGCAGTTACACAGGGGGCCTGACTGAAGCTTTCTTT. It yields the protein CASSYTGGLTEAFF.

V gene TRBV4-1 combines with J gene TRBJ2-7; 8 bases fit TRBD1. Trimming cost V 3 bases and J 1 base; bases outside gene matches: 2. CDR3 size: 14 residues. Per germline, CDR1 MGHRA and CDR2 YSYEKL. The CDR3: CASSQTGDSYEQYF. In DNA form, the CDR3 reads TGCGCCAGCAGCCAGACAGGGGATTCCTACGAGCAGTACTTC.

V and J are TRBV4-1 and TRBJ1-3; unclear D gene. The CDR3 sequence is 15 residues long. Germline V lookup: CDR1 MGHRA, CDR2 YSYEKL. V dropped 0 bases and J dropped 4 bases, with 10 bases sitting between them. The CDR3 DNA reads as TGCGCCAGCAGCCAAGAAGGAGGTGGAGGAAACACCATATATTTT. Translation: CASSQEGGGGNTIYF.

The chain uses TRBV21-1 and TRBJ2-7; the table's D call, TRBD1, was not checked against the DNA. TRBV21-1 is a known pseudogene. The CDR3 contains 13 residues. CDR3: CASSKGNPYEQYF. The CDR3 coding sequence is TGTGCCAGCAGCAAGGGCAATCCCTACGAGCAGTACTTC.

This rearrangement joins TRBV14 to TRBJ2-1; TRBD2 agrees at 7 bases. Germline trimming cut 8 bases from V and 10 bases from J; bases unmatched to any gene: 8. In germline, CDR1 is SGHDN, CDR2 FVKESK. This CDR3 contains 12 residues. The CDR3 sequence is CASALAAGEQFF. DNA of the CDR3: TGTGCCAGCGCCCTAGCGGCGGGCGAGCAGTTCTTC.

This clone appeared a single time. Here the CDR3 DNA reads TGCGCCAGCAGCCAAGAATTCACGAACGAGTTTGACGAGCAGTACTTC. Its translation: CASSQEFTNEFDEQYF. This rearrangement joins TRBV4-1 to TRBJ2-7; no clear D gene. Deletions cut 0 bases from V and 5 bases from J, with 17 bases between. CDR1 MGHRA and CDR2 YSYEKL come from the germline V gene. There are 16 residues in the CDR3.

Concerning this clone itself: Sequence at one end of the junction differs from germline and may be a read error. The rearrangement uses TRBV11-2 and TRBJ1-2, with D hard to call. This CDR3 has 16 residues. CDR1 and CDR2 (germline): SGHAT, FQNNGV. CDR3 bases: TGTGCCAGCACCTTAGAATACAAGGAGGTCTTCGGTGGCTACACCTTC. This gives the protein CASTLEYKEVFGGYTF. Variable domain in full (rest from reference TRBV11-2 and TRBJ1-2): EAGVAQSPRYKIIEKRQSVAFWCNPISGHATLYWYQQILGQGPKLLIQFQNNGVVDDSQLPKDRFSAERLKGVDSTLKIQPAKLEDSAVYLCASTLEYKEVFGGYTFGSGTRLTVV.

This sequence joins TRBV4-2 and TRBJ1-5; TRBD1 is a possible D gene (5 bases). Germline CDR1 is LGHNA and CDR2 is YNFKEQ. The CDR3 runs to 15 residues. With 0 bases removed from V and 5 bases from J, the gap between germline ends came to 11 bases. Here the CDR3 reads CASSQDRQGHQPQHF. CDR3 coding DNA: TGTGCCAGCAGCCAAGATCGCCAGGGTCATCAGCCCCAGCATTTT.

V is TRBV10-1 and J is TRBJ2-3; weak D call: TRBD2 (5 bases). The germline V gene encodes CDR1 WNHNN and CDR2 SYGVQD (reference sequence). The V end lost 3 bases, the J end lost 3 bases, and 10 bases lay between the germline ends. The CDR3 spans 14 residues. For the CDR3, the DNA is TGCGCCAGCAGTGATGATACGGGGACAGATACGCAGTATTTT. The encoded protein is CASSDDTGTDTQYF.

The rearrangement joins TRBV19 to TRBJ2-7, with D uncertain. Trimming pared 10 bases from V and 3 bases from J, leaving 10 bases between. The CDR3 extends over 11 amino acids. Germline assignment: CDR1 LNHDA and CDR2 SQIVND (reference sequence). The CDR3 is CATLSDYEQYF. In DNA, the CDR3 is TGTGCCACCCTAAGTGACTACGAGCAGTACTTC.

The genes are TRBV27 and TRBJ1-1; no clear D gene. Germline-derived CDR1 and CDR2 are MNHEY and SMNVEV (reference sequence). The CDR3 spans 14 residues. Trimming took off 0 bases at V and 4 bases at J, with 9 bases between the two ends. CDR3 region: CASSLSPRSTEAFF. CDR3 nucleotides: TGTGCCAGCAGTTTATCCCCCAGGTCCACTGAAGCTTTCTTT.

This clone occurred a few times. The chain is built from TRBV29-1 and TRBJ1-1; unclear D gene. This CDR3 has 14 residues. Trimming left V 1 base short and J 0 bases short, with 9 bases between. Germline assignment: CDR1 SQVTM and CDR2 ANQGSEA. In DNA form, the CDR3 reads TGCAGCGTTGAAGGCCCGGGGATGAACACTGAAGCTTTCTTT. It encodes CSVEGPGMNTEAFF.

The CDR3: CASSGRDNSYEQYF. The DNA for the CDR3 is TGTGCCAGCAGCGGACGGGACAACTCCTACGAGCAGTACTTC. J is TRBJ2-7 and V is TRBV2; possible D gene TRBD1, 6 bases. The germline V gene encodes CDR1 SNHLY and CDR2 FYNNEI. The CDR3 contains 14 residues. Trimming took 6 bases from V and 0 from J, leaving 12 bases between them.

The V and J genes are TRBV7-9 and TRBJ1-4; TRBD1 might be the D (6 bases). From germline, CDR1 is SEHNR and CDR2 FQNEAQ (reference sequence). The CDR3 contains 16 residues. Trimming took off 2 bases at V and 0 bases at J, with 10 bases between the two ends. The CDR3 sequence is CASSLLGQTTNEKLFF. CDR3 DNA sequence: TGTGCCAGCAGCTTACTCGGACAGACAACTAATGAAAAACTGTTTTTT.

The chain is built from TRBV5-1 and TRBJ2-7, with D maybe TRBD1 (6 bases). The V end lost 2 bases, the J end lost 1 base, and 7 bases lay between the germline ends. The length of the CDR3 is 13 residues. CDR1 SGHRS and CDR2 YFSETQ come from the germline V gene. The CDR3 loop is CASSFTGSYEQYF. The DNA for the CDR3 is TGCGCCAGCAGCTTTACAGGGTCCTACGAGCAGTACTTC.

J is TRBJ2-7 and V is TRBV7-9, with TRBD1 identical over 9 bases. CDR1 and CDR2 from the germline V gene are SEHNR and FQNEAQ (reference sequence). This CDR3 is 16 amino acids long. V lost 1 base and J lost 6; bases outside the gene matches: 10. CDR3 residues: CASSLGGTGMVFEQYF. As DNA, the CDR3 is TGTGCCAGCAGCTTAGGTGGGACAGGGATGGTCTTCGAGCAGTACTTC.

The chain combines TRBV5-1 with TRBJ2-5; no clear D. Trimming shortened V by 4 bases and J by 5 bases, and 6 bases separated the two germline ends. The CDR3 totals 11 residues. Germline V gives CDR1 SGHRS, CDR2 YFSETQ. The CDR3 loop is CASSDGETQYF. In nucleotides, the CDR3 is TGCGCCAGCAGCGACGGGGAGACCCAGTACTTC. Combining the CDR3 with reference TRBV5-1 and TRBJ2-5 gives the whole variable domain KAGVTQTPRYLIKTRGQQVTLSCSPISGHRSVSWYQQTPGQGLQFLFEYFSETQRNKGNFPGRFSGRQFSNSRSEMNVSTLELGDSALYLCASSDGETQYFGPGTRLLVL.

This chain uses TRBV6-4 with TRBJ2-3, with D possibly being TRBD1 (7 bases). The germline V gene has CDR1 MRHNA and CDR2 SNTAGT. The length of the CDR3 is 16 residues. The V and J ends lost 0 bases and 5 bases respectively, with 15 bases between them. CDR3 in amino acids: CASSDSEGAGEDTQYF. The CDR3 DNA reads TGTGCCAGCAGTGACTCGGAGGGGGCCGGGGAAGATACGCAGTATTTT.

This clone was detected once. The chain couples TRBV29-1 to TRBJ2-5, with TRBD2 as a possible D gene (6 bases). Trimming shortened V by 5 bases and J by 3 bases, and 10 bases separated the two germline ends. The CDR3 is made up of 12 amino acids. Germline lookup yields CDR1 SQVTM and CDR2 ANQGSEA. In DNA, the CDR3 is TGCAGCGTTTGGAGGGGCGAAGAGACCCAGTACTTC. Its protein is CSVWRGEETQYF.

This chain joins TRBV4-1 and TRBJ1-3; TRBD1 might be the D (6 bases). The CDR3 loop spans 16 amino acids. Trimming took off 4 bases at V and 3 bases at J, with 16 bases between the two ends. Germline assignment: CDR1 MGHRA and CDR2 YSYEKL. The CDR3 sequence: CASSRSTGTIGNTIYF. DNA of the CDR3: TGCGCCAGCAGCCGAAGCACCGGGACAATTGGAAACACCATATATTTT.

V gene TRBV30 combines with J gene TRBJ1-5, with a weak D call TRBD1 (6 bases). Trimming cost V 0 bases and J 7 bases, with 13 bases left between them. The V gene's germline CDR1 is GTSNPN and CDR2 SVGIG (reference sequence). This CDR3 region has 14 residues. DNA of the CDR3: TGTGCCTGGAGTGTAGGGGCAGGGGAGCAGCCCCAGCATTTT. Translating gives CAWSVGAGEQPQHF.

The chain joins TRBV30 to TRBJ1-2; 7 bases fit TRBD1. Per germline, CDR1 GTSNPN and CDR2 SVGIG (reference sequence). Trimming removed 0 bases from V and 13 bases from J; junction bases left unmatched: 5. The CDR3 consists of 11 residues. This CDR3 reads CAWSVPGGSTF. In nucleotides, the CDR3 is TGTGCCTGGAGTGTCCCAGGGGGGAGCACCTTC.

This chain joins TRBV7-8 and TRBJ1-3; D gene unclear. V was clipped by 6 bases and J by 0 bases, with 12 bases between them. Germline assignment: CDR1 SGHVS and CDR2 FQNEAQ. This CDR3 comprises 15 residues. The CDR3 region has the DNA TGTGCCAGCAGGAAGGACGGGAGCTCTGGAAACACCATATATTTT. The encoded protein is CASRKDGSSGNTIYF.